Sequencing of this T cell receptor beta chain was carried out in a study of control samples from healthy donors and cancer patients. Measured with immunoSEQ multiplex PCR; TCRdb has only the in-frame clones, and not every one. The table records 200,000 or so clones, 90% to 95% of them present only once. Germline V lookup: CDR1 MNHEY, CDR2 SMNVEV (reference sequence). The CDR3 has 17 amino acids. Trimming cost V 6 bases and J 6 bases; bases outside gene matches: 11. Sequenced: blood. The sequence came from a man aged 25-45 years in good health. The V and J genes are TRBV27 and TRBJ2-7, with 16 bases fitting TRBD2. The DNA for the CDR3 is TGTGCCAGCAGACTCTCCGGGACTAGCGGGGGGGCCTCCGAGCAGTACTTC. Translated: CASRLSGTSGGASEQYF.